One sample yielded the 13 T cell receptor beta chains listed below, sequenced in a study of cytomegalovirus exposure and HLA in healthy donors. This PCR relied on a set of 60 Vbeta primers and 13 Jbeta primers. Assay: immunoSEQ multiplex PCR; the TCRdb copy retains only in-frame clones and omits some. The repertoire holds about 180,000 clones, with around 79% as singletons. The sequenced sample was PBMCs. These receptors were collected from a female donor in good health and CMV-seronegative.

The chain uses TRBV30 and TRBJ2-7, with 10 bases identical to TRBD2. Germline lookup yields CDR1 GTSNPN and CDR2 SVGIG (reference sequence). This CDR3 spans 14 amino acids. The V gene end was trimmed by 2 bases and the J gene end by 3 bases; junction bases not matched to a gene: 4. CDR3 loop: CAWSKERGGYEQYF. As DNA, the CDR3 is TGTGCCTGGAGTAAAGAGCGGGGGGGCTACGAGCAGTACTTC.

This clone occurred a few times. The V call is TRBV7-2, the J call TRBJ1-3; tentatively, D is TRBD1 (6 bases). The CDR3 extends over 15 amino acids. Looked up from germline, CDR1 is SGHTA and CDR2 is FQGNSA. Trimming shortened V by 3 bases and J by 4 bases, and 13 bases separated the two germline ends. This chain's CDR3 is CASSFGGGGGNTIYF. The CDR3 region has the DNA TGTGCCAGCAGCTTTGGGGGCGGGGGGGGAAACACCATATATTTT.

The chain carries TRBV5-1 and TRBJ1-1; tentatively, D is TRBD1 (6 bases). CDR1 and CDR2 from the germline V gene are SGHRS and YFSETQ. V lost 1 base and J 7 bases, leaving 14 bases between the germline ends. This CDR3 is built from 14 residues. CDR3 sequence reads: CASSLQGSPYEAFF. The CDR3 DNA reads as TGCGCCAGCAGCTTGCAGGGGAGCCCCTATGAAGCTTTCTTT.

In its sample, this clone was seen once. The chain combines TRBV7-6 with TRBJ1-3; D is undetermined. This CDR3 spans 15 amino acids. CDR1 SGHVS and CDR2 FNYEAQ come from the germline V gene. V lost 3 bases to trimming and J lost 2 bases, with 11 bases between them. The CDR3 reads CASSFSASTGNTIYF. CDR3 DNA sequence: TGTGCCAGCAGCTTCAGTGCTAGTACTGGAAACACCATATATTTT.

This sequence joins TRBV4-2 and TRBJ2-5; no clear D. V dropped 1 base and J dropped 2 bases, with 5 bases sitting between them. The V gene's germline CDR1 is LGHNA and CDR2 YNFKEQ. The CDR3 has 13 amino acids. The CDR3 protein is CASSQGGQETQYF. The CDR3 nucleotides are TGTGCCAGCAGCCAAGGCGGTCAAGAGACCCAGTACTTC.

The rearrangement joins TRBV6-5 to TRBJ2-5, with 9 nucleotides matching TRBD1. V trimming: 2 bases; J trimming: 7 bases; junction bases outside the gene matches: 5. CDR1 and CDR2 (germline): MNHEY, SVGAGI. The CDR3 contains 14 residues. The CDR3 reads CASSYTGGPGTQYF. The CDR3 nucleotides read TGTGCCAGCAGTTACACAGGGGGCCCGGGGACCCAGTACTTC.

The J gene is TRBJ2-7, the V gene TRBV13; 9 bases line up with TRBD2. The CDR3 is 17 amino acids. J gave up 7 bases and V 5 bases, and 18 bases lay outside the gene matches. CDR1 and CDR2 from the germline V gene are PRHDT and FYEKMQ (reference sequence). This CDR3 is CASSRGGLAGGPEEQYF. The CDR3 bases are TGTGCCAGCAGCCGAGGCGGTCTTGCGGGAGGGCCTGAAGAGCAGTACTTC. Complete variable domain (other parts from reference TRBV13 and TRBJ2-7): AAGVIQSPRHLIKEKRETATLKCYPIPRHDTVYWYQQGPGQDPQFLISFYEKMQSDKGSIPDRFSAQQFSDYHSELNMSSLELGDSALYFCASSRGGLAGGPEEQYFGPGTRLTVT.

This chain uses TRBV23-1 with TRBJ2-4; the D gene is possibly TRBD2 (5 bases). TRBV23-1 is noted as an ORF with a role that remains uncertain. V dropped 2 bases and J dropped 3 bases, with 8 bases sitting between them. The CDR3 is 14 residues long. The CDR3 DNA reads as TGCGCCAGCAGTCAAAGGGAGTTCAAAAACATTCAGTACTTC. Residues: CASSQREFKNIQYF.

The V gene is TRBV7-6, the J gene TRBJ1-6; D uncertain. CDR3 length: 16 amino acids. Trimming removed 1 base at V and 9 bases at J, with 16 bases between. The germline V gene encodes CDR1 SGHVS and CDR2 FNYEAQ. CDR3 sequence: CASSLGAGVVGSPLHF. As DNA, the CDR3 is TGTGCCAGCAGCTTAGGTGCCGGGGTGGTCGGTTCACCCCTCCACTTT.

V and J are TRBV7-9 and TRBJ2-7; 11 bases map to TRBD1. With V trimmed by 5 bases and J by 6 bases, 6 bases remained unmatched. The CDR3 is made up of 14 amino acids. Germline assignment: CDR1 SEHNR and CDR2 FQNEAQ (reference sequence). CDR3 sequence: CASSRGQGAGEQYF. The CDR3 DNA reads as TGTGCCAGCAGCCGAGGACAGGGGGCCGGCGAGCAGTACTTC. The whole variable domain, remainder taken from reference TRBV7-9 and TRBJ2-7, is DTGVSQNPRHKITKRGQNVTFRCDPISEHNRLYWYRQTLGQGPEFLTYFQNEAQLEKSRLLSDRFSAERPKGSFSTLEIQRTEQGDSAMYLCASSRGQGAGEQYFGPGTRLTVT.

As for this clone: Other nucleotide sequences in the sample specify the same CDR3. This chain joins TRBV6-1 and TRBJ2-1, with 7 nucleotides matching TRBD2. CDR3 length: 13 amino acids. V trimming: 3 bases; J trimming: 10 bases; junction bases outside the gene matches: 6. Germline lookup yields CDR1 MNHNS and CDR2 SASEGT. The CDR3 DNA follows: TGTGCCAGCAGTGAGGAACGGACTAGAGAGCAGTTCTTC. Residues: CASSEERTREQFF.

The chain carries TRBV12-5 and TRBJ2-2; D is unclear. CDR1 and CDR2 (germline): LGHNT, FRNRAP. Deletions cut 6 bases from V and 2 bases from J, with 13 bases between. This CDR3 has 15 residues. The CDR3 loop reads CASGTATTNTGELFF. The CDR3 region has the DNA TGTGCTAGTGGCACCGCGACAACAAACACCGGGGAGCTGTTTTTT.

The chain carries TRBV29-1 and TRBJ2-7, with D possibly matching TRBD2 (6 bases). The germline V gene has CDR1 SQVTM and CDR2 ANQGSEA. V dropped 6 bases and J dropped 6 bases, with 21 bases sitting between them. This CDR3 has 14 amino acids. The CDR3 DNA sequence: TGCAGCGTGGGGGAGGTTGCGACCGGGGGCGAGCAGTACTTC. Translated, it gives CSVGEVATGGEQYF.